This T cell receptor (beta chain) came from a study of response to subunit inactivated influenza vaccine. TCRdb recomputed calls from the RT-PCR reads with MiXCR, one row per CDR3 protein. Of about 800,000 distinct CDR3 sequences listed, around 20% are singletons. Points on this clonotype: The antigen remains unidentified. The junction differs from germline at one of its ends, possibly a read error.

Overall study findings and caveats: The authors offered the suggestion that each seasonal influenza vaccination recruits few new T cells.

CDR3 length equals 15 residues. Germline CDR1 DFQATT, CDR2 SNEGSKA (reference sequence). This TCR derives from a man over 45 who received an inactivated influenza vaccine. The J gene is TRBJ2-3, the V gene TRBV20-1, with unresolved D. The source material was PBMCs from blood, sampled roughly 5 days after vaccination. The CDR3 here is CSASGLGSNTETQYF. The CDR3 nucleotides are TGCAGTGCTAGTGGGTTGGGCAGCAATACAGAAACGCAGTATTTT.